These T cell receptor beta chains were read from a single sample in a study of identifying expanded T cells in peripheral blood. Some clones are missing from TCRdb's copy, which holds only in-frame ones; the method was immunoSEQ multiplex PCR. The data show around 94,000 clones, roughly 81% seen once. Sequenced sample: blood. These receptors came from a person between 18 and 75 years old in good health. CDR3s include the opening cysteine and the closing phenylalanine or tryptophan. The D gene is left open where the match is weak. Size is omitted from some rows. Given values are once, few, many or a class for expanded clones.

TRBV4-1	TRBJ1-1	once	-	CASSPPLGRLAEAFF	TGCGCCAGCAGCCCCCCACTGGGCAGGCTAGCTGAAGCTTTCTTT
TRBV2	TRBJ2-5	-	-	CASSEDFAFDTSTQYF	TGTGCCAGCAGTGAAGATTTTGCGTTCGACACGTCGACCCAGTACTTC
TRBV20-1	TRBJ1-2	-	-	CSGMVYGGYTF	TGCAGTGGAATGGTATATGGTGGCTACACCTTC
TRBV27	TRBJ1-1	-	-	CASSFWMNTEAFF	TGTGCCAGCAGTTTCTGGATGAACACTGAAGCTTTCTTT
TRBV9	TRBJ2-5	-	-	CASSVLGASETQYF	TGTGCCAGCAGCGTTTTGGGGGCCTCAGAGACCCAGTACTTC
TRBV5-1	TRBJ1-1	-	-	CASSAYNYGTEAFF	TGCGCCAGCAGCGCCTATAACTACGGGACTGAAGCTTTCTTT
TRBV30	TRBJ1-3	-	TRBD1	CAWRAQGASNTIYF	TGTGCCTGGAGGGCACAGGGGGCTAGTAACACCATATATTTT
TRBV10-1	TRBJ2-1	-	-	CASSEGNEQFF	TGCGCCAGCAGTGAGGGCAATGAGCAGTTCTTC
TRBV7-2	TRBJ2-4	-	TRBD1	CASSPRWTGRNIQYF	TGTGCCAGCAGCCCACGTTGGACAGGGAGAAACATTCAGTACTTC
TRBV11-2	TRBJ2-1	-	TRBD1	CASSFDRELGEQFF	TGTGCCAGCAGCTTCGACAGGGAGTTAGGTGAGCAGTTCTTC
TRBV7-2	TRBJ2-7	-	TRBD2	CASSPDSGGYEQYF	TGTGCCAGCAGCCCGGACAGCGGGGGCTACGAGCAGTACTTC
TRBV11-2	TRBJ2-2	-	-	CASSVDSGAGGELFF	TGTGCCAGCAGCGTTGATTCAGGGGCCGGCGGGGAGCTGTTTTTT
TRBV7-6	TRBJ1-1	-	TRBD1	CASSSLDRGNTEAFF	TGTGCCAGCAGCAGCTTAGACAGGGGCAACACTGAAGCTTTCTTT
TRBV9	TRBJ1-3	-	-	CASSASMNRAGNTIYF	TGTGCCAGCAGCGCCTCCATGAACAGGGCTGGAAACACCATATATTTT
TRBV6-1	TRBJ1-1	-	-	CASSGRAVNTEAFF	TGTGCCAGCAGTGGAAGGGCGGTGAACACTGAAGCTTTCTTT
TRBV5-4	TRBJ2-5	few	-	CASSLDPGVQETQYF	TGTGCCAGCAGCTTGGATCCAGGAGTACAAGAGACCCAGTACTTC
TRBV18	TRBJ2-1	once	TRBD2	CASSPWAGRDEQFF	TGTGCCAGCTCACCATGGGCTGGGAGGGATGAGCAGTTCTTC
TRBV20-1	TRBJ1-2	-	-	CSAPALGGYTF	TGCAGTGCCCCTGCCCTGGGTGGCTACACCTTC
TRBV19	TRBJ1-3	-	-	CASSSRSTIYF	TGTGCCAGTAGTTCGCGAAGCACCATATATTTT
TRBV5-5	TRBJ2-7	-	-	CASSLNGGTYEQYF	TGTGCCAGCAGCTTGAATGGGGGAACCTACGAGCAGTACTTC
TRBV19	TRBJ1-5	-	-	CASSRTRPIKNQPQHF	TGTGCCAGCTCTAGAACAAGGCCTATAAAGAATCAGCCCCAGCATTTT
TRBV25-1	TRBJ2-7	-	-	CASSEAFEQYF	TGTGCCAGCAGTGAAGCCTTCGAGCAGTACTTC
TRBV5-1	TRBJ1-2	-	-	CASSLAGGGGYTF	TGCGCCAGCAGCTTGGCCGGGGGCGGTGGCTACACCTTC
TRBV4-3	TRBJ1-2	-	-	CASSQQAGVSTNYGYTF	TGCGCCAGCAGCCAACAGGCAGGAGTCAGTACTAACTATGGCTACACCTTC
TRBV9	TRBJ1-2	-	-	CASSATGGYTF	TGTGCCAGCAGCGCGACCGGGGGCTACACCTTC
TRBV2	TRBJ2-5	-	-	CASRSSVETQYF	TGTGCCAGCCGGTCTAGCGTGGAGACCCAGTACTTC
TRBV2	TRBJ1-1	-	-	CASSVGGGGTEAFF	TGTGCCAGCAGTGTCGGGGGAGGTGGGACTGAAGCTTTCTTT
TRBV6-5	TRBJ1-2	-	-	CASSDRGGSSGYTF	TGTGCCAGCAGTGATAGAGGCGGATCGAGTGGCTACACCTTC
TRBV18	TRBJ1-1	-	TRBD1	CASSDREGGTEAFF	TGTGCCAGCTCAGACAGGGAGGGCGGCACTGAAGCTTTCTTT
TRBV6-6	TRBJ1-5	-	TRBD1	CASSRQGNQPQHF	TGTGCCAGCAGTAGACAGGGGAATCAGCCCCAGCATTTT
TRBV19	TRBJ1-1	-	-	CASSYGGKMNTEAFF	TGTGCCAGTAGTTATGGCGGGAAAATGAACACTGAAGCTTTCTTT
TRBV6-1	TRBJ2-7	-	-	CASSDKSAEPYEQYF	TGTGCCAGCAGTGATAAATCGGCCGAGCCTTACGAGCAGTACTTC
TRBV7-9	TRBJ1-1	-	-	CASSLGPSNTEAFF	TGTGCCAGCAGCTTAGGACCGTCGAACACTGAAGCTTTCTTT
TRBV29-1	TRBJ1-1	-	-	CSVAGMAEAFF	TGCAGCGTGGCCGGGATGGCTGAAGCTTTCTTT
TRBV10-3	TRBJ1-1	-	-	CAISDWEKNTEAFF	TGTGCCATCAGTGATTGGGAGAAGAACACTGAAGCTTTCTTT
TRBV5-4	TRBJ1-1	-	-	CASSLWGGAASLNTEAFF	TGTGCCAGCAGCTTGTGGGGTGGGGCCGCGTCCTTGAACACTGAAGCTTTCTTT
TRBV5-4	TRBJ2-7	-	-	CASSLEQGGLEQYF	TGTGCCAGCAGCTTGGAACAGGGAGGGCTCGAGCAGTACTTC
TRBV30	TRBJ2-5	-	-	CAWSIRPWRQETQYF	TGTGCCTGGAGTATTCGTCCATGGAGACAAGAGACCCAGTACTTC
TRBV6-1	TRBJ1-1	-	TRBD1	CASGDRTITEAFF	TGTGCCAGCGGGGACAGGACGATCACTGAAGCTTTCTTT
TRBV7-9	TRBJ2-7	-	-	CASSLDLGFDEQYF	TGTGCCAGCAGCTTAGACTTGGGGTTCGACGAGCAGTACTTC
TRBV14	TRBJ1-2	once	TRBD1	CASSHRDRGQKSGYTF	TGTGCCAGCAGCCACAGGGACAGGGGCCAGAAATCTGGCTACACCTTC
TRBV7-2	TRBJ2-7	-	TRBD1	CASSSNPDRDEQYF	TGTGCCAGCAGCTCCAACCCCGACAGGGACGAGCAGTACTTC
TRBV5-1	TRBJ1-4	-	-	CASSRDPGDVDEKLFF	TGCGCCAGCAGCCGGGACCCGGGAGATGTCGATGAAAAACTGTTTTTT
TRBV5-6	TRBJ1-1	-	-	CASSLGVVSAGRAFF	TGTGCCAGCAGCTTGGGGGTCGTCTCGGCAGGGAGAGCTTTCTTT
TRBV27	TRBJ1-1	few	TRBD1	CASIRQGTLEAFF	TGTGCCAGCATTCGACAGGGCACCCTGGAAGCTTTCTTT